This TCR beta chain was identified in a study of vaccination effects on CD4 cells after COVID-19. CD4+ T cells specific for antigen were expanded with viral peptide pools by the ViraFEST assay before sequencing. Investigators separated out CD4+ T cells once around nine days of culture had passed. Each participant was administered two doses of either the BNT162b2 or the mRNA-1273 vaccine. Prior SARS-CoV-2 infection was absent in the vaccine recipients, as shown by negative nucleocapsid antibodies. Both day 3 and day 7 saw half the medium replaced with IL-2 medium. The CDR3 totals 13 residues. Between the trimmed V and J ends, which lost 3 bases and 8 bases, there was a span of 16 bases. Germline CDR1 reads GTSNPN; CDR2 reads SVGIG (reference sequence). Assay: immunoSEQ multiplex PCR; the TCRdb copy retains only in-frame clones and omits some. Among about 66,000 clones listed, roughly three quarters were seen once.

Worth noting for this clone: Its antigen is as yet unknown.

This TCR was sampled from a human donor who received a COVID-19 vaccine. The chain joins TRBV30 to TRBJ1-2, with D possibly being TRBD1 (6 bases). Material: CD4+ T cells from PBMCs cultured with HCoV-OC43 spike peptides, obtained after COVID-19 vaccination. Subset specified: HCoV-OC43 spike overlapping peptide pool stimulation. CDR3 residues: CAWSSQGLWGYTF. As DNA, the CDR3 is TGTGCCTGGAGCTCGCAGGGGCTTTGGGGCTACACCTTC.